These 21 T cell receptor beta chains were sequenced from one sample in a study of preoperative IRX-2 immunotherapy in early breast cancer (dated by TCRdb to between 2018 and 2020). Interpreted using the paper, the treatment or condition label stands for: preoperative locoregional IRX-2 cytokine immunotherapy. The library relied on the immunoSEQ multiplex PCR assay. Imported from immuneACCESS, the table was reduced by TCRdb to in-frame sequences with V and J called. These copies leave out some clones; in studies compared against another copy, an unresolved V gene accounts for under half, and the cause of the remainder is not known. Here the sample has tens of thousands of clones; about nine tenths occur a single time. The ten largest account for around 1.6% of the sample. The sample in question was tumor tissue, obtained after IRX-2 immunotherapy. These receptors came from a human donor with breast cancer.

V is TRBV12-2 and J is TRBJ1-1. TRBV12-2 is a pseudogene locus. The CDR3 sequence is 15 residues long. The CDR3 DNA reads TGTGCCACCTCCCCCCCATACGAGAGAGACACTGAAGCTTTCTTT. Translated, it gives CATSPPYERDTEAFF.

The V and J genes are TRBV28 and TRBJ2-5; D might be TRBD1 (7 bases). The CDR3 contains 17 residues. From germline, CDR1 is MDHEN and CDR2 SYDVKM. V lost 3 bases to trimming and J lost 3 bases, with 20 bases between them. CDR3 loop: CASSFGGAGGMKETQYF. In DNA, the CDR3 is TGTGCCAGCAGTTTTGGCGGAGCAGGGGGGATGAAAGAGACCCAGTACTTC.

The chain joins TRBV11-3 to TRBJ2-7; 9 positions agree with TRBD1. In germline, CDR1 is SGHNT, CDR2 YENEEA. The CDR3 spans 16 residues. The V gene end was trimmed by 5 bases and the J gene end by 3 bases; junction bases not matched to a gene: 11. The CDR3 spells CASSLPGTGTFYEQYV. DNA of the CDR3: TGTGCCAGCAGCCTCCCCGGGACAGGGACCTTCTACGAGCAGTACGTC.

The chain combines TRBV6-8 with TRBJ1-4; D is ambiguous. The germline CDR1 and CDR2 sequences are MNHGY and SAAAGT. The CDR3 is 15 amino acids. V was clipped by 0 bases and J by 4 bases, with 9 bases between them. The CDR3 DNA is TGTGCCAGCAGTTACTCGATATGGCGTAATGAAAAACTGTTTTTT. Protein sequence: CASSYSIWRNEKLFF.

The V call is TRBV30, the J call TRBJ1-2, with 11 bases aligning to TRBD1. With V trimmed by 6 bases and J by 0 bases, 9 bases remained unmatched. Germline lookup yields CDR1 GTSNPN and CDR2 SVGIG (reference sequence). The CDR3 has 16 residues. The DNA of the CDR3 is TGTGCCTGTACGGACAGGGGGCGAGGCGCTAACTATGGCTACACCTTC. Protein: CACTDRGRGANYGYTF.

The rearrangement joins TRBV6-8 to TRBJ2-7; no definite D call. This CDR3 contains 15 residues. The V end was cut by 6 bases, the J end by 2 bases, with 17 bases between. From germline, CDR1 is MNHGY and CDR2 SAAAGT. The CDR3 protein is CASSPAGSPTYEQYV. Written as DNA, the CDR3 is TGTGCCAGCAGCCCCGCCGGGTCCCCCACCTACGAGCAGTACGTC.

The chain joins TRBV6-8 to TRBJ2-1; the match to TRBD2 covers 7 bases. The CDR3 is 16 residues long. CDR1 and CDR2 (germline): MNHGY, SAAAGT. The trim removed 6 bases at V and 5 bases at J, leaving 13 bases unmatched. CDR3 loop: CASRTISSGKNNEQFF. In DNA, the CDR3 is TGTGCCAGCAGGACCATATCGAGCGGGAAGAACAATGAGCAGTTCTTC.

The sample holds one count of this clone. The chain has TRBV18 and TRBJ2-7; D perhaps matches TRBD1 (5 bases). Germline-derived CDR1 and CDR2 are KGHSH and LQKENI. V dropped 1 base and J dropped 4 bases, with 11 bases sitting between them. The CDR3 contains 14 residues. The CDR3 nucleotides are TGTGCCAGCTCACCACAGGGGAATCGGTACGAGCAGTACTTC. Encoded protein: CASSPQGNRYEQYF.

The chain joins TRBV7-4 to TRBJ2-1, with 11 positions matching TRBD2. V lost 2 bases to trimming and J lost 6 bases; unmatched junction nucleotides: 3. This CDR3 has 15 residues. Looked up from germline, CDR1 is SGHVT and CDR2 is SQSDAQ. In DNA form, the CDR3 reads TGTGCCAGCAGCTTAATAGCGGGAGGGCTCAATGAGCAGTTCTTC. This encodes CASSLIAGGLNEQFF.

This clone was counted a single time. The chain combines TRBV25-1 with TRBJ2-3; no definite D call. This CDR3 has 16 residues. Germline CDR1 is MGHDK and CDR2 is SYGVNS. V was cut by 4 bases and J by 0 bases, with 14 bases left in between. The CDR3 nucleotides are TGTGCCAGCAGTGGGGCAGAACAATCTAGCACAGATACGCAGTATTTT. It yields the protein CASSGAEQSSTDTQYF.

The chain employs TRBV6-8 and TRBJ1-2; D remains unclear. Germline CDR1 reads MNHGY; CDR2 reads SAAAGT. This CDR3 spans 13 amino acids. The V end lost 6 bases, the J end lost 4 bases, and 12 bases lay between the germline ends. CDR3 nucleotide sequence: TGTGCCAGCAGCCCCCCTCAAGGCTATGGCTACACCTTC. The encoded protein is CASSPPQGYGYTF.

The rearrangement uses TRBV5-1 and TRBJ1-2, with D unclear. Germline V gene data show CDR1 as SGHRS and CDR2 as YFSETQ. V shed 3 bases and J shed 5 bases, with 14 bases lying between them. This CDR3 comprises 14 residues. Here the CDR3 DNA reads TGCGCCAGCAGCTCTTCCAGGATCGAATATGGCTACACCTTC. Its translation: CASSSSRIEYGYTF.

This sequence joins TRBV28 and TRBJ1-4, with D unclear. The CDR3 extends over 13 amino acids. Germline CDR1 is MDHEN and CDR2 is SYDVKM. V dropped 7 bases and J dropped 7 bases, with 13 bases sitting between them. CDR3 region: CASTSWGFEKLFF. CDR3 DNA: TGTGCCAGCACCTCGTGGGGATTTGAAAAACTGTTTTTT. Combining the CDR3 with reference TRBV28 and TRBJ1-4 gives the whole variable domain DVKVTQSSRYLVKRTGEKVFLECVQDMDHENMFWYRQDPGLGLRLIYFSYDVKMKEKGDIPEGYSVSREKKERFSLILESASTNQTSMYLCASTSWGFEKLFFGSGTQLSVL.

The J gene is TRBJ2-2, the V gene TRBV7-8; 8 positions match TRBD2. The length of the CDR3 is 15 residues. The V segment lost 10 bases and the J segment 1 base; nucleotides outside the gene matches: 8. The germline V gene encodes CDR1 SGHVS and CDR2 FQNEAQ. Written as DNA, the CDR3 is TGTGCCACCCCCGGGAGGGGCTTGAACACCGGGGAGCTGTTTTTT. As protein: CATPGRGLNTGELFF.

This clone has just a few counts. The V call is TRBV11-3, the J call TRBJ1-4; D remains ambiguous. Germline CDR1 and CDR2: SGHNT and YENEEA. V lost 3 bases and J lost 3, with 20 bases in between. CDR3 length equals 18 residues. DNA of the CDR3: TGTGCCAGCAGCTTTCCCCCGCCCTACCCCGGGGCTAATGAAAAACTGTTTTTT. Its translation is CASSFPPPYPGANEKLFF.

The rearrangement links TRBV19 to TRBJ2-1; D may be TRBD2 (5 bases). The CDR3 is 13 amino acids. Trimming took off 0 bases at V and 9 bases at J, with 9 bases between the two ends. CDR1 is LNHDA, CDR2 SQIVND, per germline (reference sequence). For the CDR3, the DNA is TGTGCCAGTAGTATAGATAGAGAGGGTGAGCAGTTCTTC. It codes for CASSIDREGEQFF.

The chain has TRBV15 and TRBJ1-5; D gene uncertain. This CDR3 contains 15 residues. V dropped 1 base and J dropped 5 bases, with 12 bases sitting between them. Looked up from germline, CDR1 is LNHNV and CDR2 is YYDKDF (reference sequence). CDR3 residues: CATSRGGRADQPQHF. As DNA, the CDR3 is TGTGCCACCAGCAGAGGGGGTAGGGCGGATCAGCCCCAGCATTTT.

The genes are TRBV6-8 and TRBJ2-2; 8 bases fit TRBD1. The CDR3 is 13 amino acids. CDR1 and CDR2 (germline): MNHGY, SAAAGT. With 10 bases clipped from V and 6 bases from J, the junction kept 7 bases outside the gene matches. The CDR3 sequence: CAIRGLEAGELFF. Written as DNA, the CDR3 is TGTGCCATCAGGGGGCTTGAGGCCGGGGAGCTGTTTTTT.

The chain is built from TRBV7-1 and TRBJ2-2; D remains unclear. TRBV7-1 carries the ORF label, with uncertain function. The length of the CDR3 is 15 residues. Between the trimmed V and J ends, which lost 5 bases and 1 base, there was a span of 11 bases. The CDR3 spells CASSQTHRNTGELFF. The CDR3 region has the DNA TGTGCCAGCAGCCAAACTCACAGGAACACCGGGGAGCTGTTTTTT.

This chain uses TRBV11-3 with TRBJ2-1; 8 bases agree with TRBD2. Germline V gene data show CDR1 as SGHNT and CDR2 as YENEEA. The J segment lost 9 bases and the V segment lost 6 bases, leaving 10 bases of the junction unmatched. This CDR3 comprises 14 residues. The chain's CDR3 is CASSLTAGAFEQFF. The CDR3 region has the DNA TGTGCCAGCAGTCTGACAGCGGGGGCGTTTGAGCAGTTCTTC. Full variable domain (rest looked up from reference TRBV11-3 and TRBJ2-1): EAGVVQSPRYKIIEKKQPVAFWCNPISGHNTLYWYLQNLGQGPELLIRYENEEAVDDSQLPKDRFSAERLKGVDSTLKIQPAELGDSAVYLCASSLTAGAFEQFFGPGTRLTVL.

The J gene is TRBJ1-5, the V gene TRBV6-1; D gene ambiguous. Germline V lookup: CDR1 MNHNS, CDR2 SASEGT. The CDR3 length is 14 residues. Trimming shortened V by 1 base and J by 1 base, and 5 bases separated the two germline ends. The chain's CDR3 is CASSEGLSNQPQHF. CDR3 nucleotides: TGTGCCAGCAGTGAAGGACTGAGCAATCAGCCCCAGCATTTT.